Following are 20 T cell receptor beta chains from one sample sequenced in a study of siplizumab effects on memory and regulatory T cells. Generated by immunoSEQ multiplex PCR, the TCRdb table keeps only in-frame clones and is missing some. The repertoire holds about 100,000 clones, with about 91% as singletons. The sample taken for sequencing was CD4+ T cells sorted from blood. These receptors all come from a human donor in good health. Some clones in this sample may be carry-over from other donors' samples.

The rearrangement uses TRBV7-6 and TRBJ2-7, with TRBD2 identical over 11 bases. Losses at the gene ends were 1 base for V and 2 bases for J; bases not matched to a gene: 4. CDR3 size: 16 residues. Germline V gives CDR1 SGHVS, CDR2 FNYEAQ. Written as DNA, the CDR3 is TGTGCCAGCAGCTTAGGACTAGCGGGGACTACCTACGAGCAGTACTTC. This codes for CASSLGLAGTTYEQYF.

V is TRBV5-6 and J is TRBJ1-1; D remains unclear. CDR1 SGHDT and CDR2 YYEEEE come from the germline V gene. This CDR3 contains 13 residues. Trimming cost V 0 bases and J 0 bases, with 3 bases left between them. CDR3 in amino acids: CASSLDMNTEAFF. The DNA for the CDR3 is TGTGCCAGCAGCTTGGACATGAACACTGAAGCTTTCTTT.

The genes are TRBV11-3 and TRBJ1-1, with TRBD1 matching over 7 bases. Germline assignment: CDR1 SGHNT and CDR2 YENEEA. V shed 3 bases, J shed 4 bases, and the junction held 2 bases outside the gene matches. The CDR3 is made up of 13 amino acids. The CDR3 protein is CASSLTGITEAFF. Written as DNA, the CDR3 is TGTGCCAGCAGCTTGACAGGGATCACTGAAGCTTTCTTT.

The chain uses TRBV2 and TRBJ1-5, with D possibly being TRBD1 (5 bases). This CDR3 region has 16 residues. Germline V gene data show CDR1 as SNHLY and CDR2 as FYNNEI. The V gene lost 4 bases and the J gene lost 1 base, with 14 bases spanning the gap. The CDR3 coding sequence is TGTGCCAGCAGTGCCTCAAGAAGGGGCAGCAATCAGCCCCAGCATTTT. This translates into CASSASRRGSNQPQHF.

V is TRBV27 and J is TRBJ1-2; D gene uncertain. CDR1 is MNHEY and CDR2 is SMNVEV in the germline V gene (reference sequence). Trimming pared 1 base from V and 4 bases from J, leaving 13 bases between. This CDR3 comprises 15 residues. CDR3 sequence reads: CASSLYPGPSYGYTF. The CDR3 DNA is TGTGCCAGCAGTTTATATCCGGGCCCCAGCTATGGCTACACCTTC.

The chain has TRBV11-2 and TRBJ2-5; unclear D gene. This CDR3 is built from 13 residues. V was shortened by 5 bases and J by 2 bases, with 9 bases between the two germline ends. Germline V gene lookup returns CDR1 SGHAT and CDR2 FQNNGV. DNA for the CDR3: TGTGCCAGCAGCCGCACGGTACAAGAGACCCAGTACTTC. This encodes CASSRTVQETQYF. Drawing the rest from reference TRBV11-2 and TRBJ2-5, the complete variable domain is EAGVAQSPRYKIIEKRQSVAFWCNPISGHATLYWYQQILGQGPKLLIQFQNNGVVDDSQLPKDRFSAERLKGVDSTLKIQPAKLEDSAVYLCASSRTVQETQYFGPGTRLLVL.

The chain joins TRBV6-5 to TRBJ2-7; a weak D match, TRBD1 (6 bases). The germline V and J ends were trimmed by 2 bases and 0 bases, with 11 bases remaining between them. There are 15 residues in the CDR3. The germline gives CDR1 MNHEY, CDR2 SVGAGI. CDR3 in amino acids: CASSYKDSSSYEQYF. CDR3 nucleotide sequence: TGTGCCAGCAGTTACAAGGACAGTTCCTCCTACGAGCAGTACTTC.

The chain uses TRBV21-1 and TRBJ1-4. TRBV21-1 is a pseudogene segment. This CDR3 has 14 amino acids. CDR3 sequence (DNA): TGTGCCAGCTCCGGGTGGGGATGTTCTGAAAAACTGTTTTTT. It specifies CASSGWGCSEKLFF.

The J gene is TRBJ2-7, the V gene TRBV6-6, with a weak D call TRBD1 (6 bases). Deletions cut 6 bases from V and 5 bases from J, with 17 bases between. Germline lookup yields CDR1 MNHNY and CDR2 SVGAGI (reference sequence). There are 14 residues in the CDR3. The CDR3 DNA is TGTGCCAGCAGCTCACCGGGACATTCTAACGAGCAGTACTTC. Protein: CASSSPGHSNEQYF.

The chain employs TRBV10-3 and TRBJ2-5; D uncertain. Trimming cost V 2 bases and J 5 bases, with 9 bases left between them. CDR1 and CDR2 (germline): ENHRY, SYGVKD. The CDR3 spans 13 residues. The CDR3 protein is CAISEGTFETQYF. CDR3 sequence (DNA): TGTGCCATCAGTGAGGGCACCTTCGAGACCCAGTACTTC.

The V call is TRBV9, the J call TRBJ2-3; the D gene is possibly TRBD2 (6 bases). There are 16 residues in the CDR3. Germline V gives CDR1 SGDLS, CDR2 YYNGEE. The V and J ends lost 3 bases and 0 bases respectively, with 14 bases between them. CDR3 region: CASSDGAGLSTDTQYF. CDR3 sequence (DNA): TGTGCCAGCAGCGACGGAGCGGGCCTTAGCACAGATACGCAGTATTTT.

This chain uses TRBV7-8 with TRBJ2-7; perhaps TRBD2 as D (6 bases). V was pared by 0 bases and J by 0 bases, with 12 bases between. This CDR3 is 16 amino acids long. From germline, CDR1 is SGHVS and CDR2 FQNEAQ. The CDR3, as DNA: TGTGCCAGCAGCTTAGCGTGGGCGGGGAGCTCCTACGAGCAGTACTTC. It codes for CASSLAWAGSSYEQYF.

In this sample, this clone turned up once. The chain carries TRBV6-5 and TRBJ2-3; D uncertain. The V gene's germline CDR1 is MNHEY and CDR2 SVGAGI. The CDR3 runs 12 residues. V dropped 2 bases and J dropped 4 bases, with 4 bases sitting between them. The CDR3 coding sequence is TGTGCCAGCAGTTACGTATCAGATACGCAGTATTTT. Translating gives CASSYVSDTQYF.

V gene TRBV29-1 combines with J gene TRBJ1-1, with 8 bases matching TRBD1. V gave up 4 bases and J gave up 4 bases; unmatched junction bases: 11. Germline V gives CDR1 SQVTM, CDR2 ANQGSEA. The CDR3 covers 15 residues. CDR3 bases: TGCAGCGTTGGAGGCCCCGACAGGGGCTTCACTGAAGCTTTCTTT. Translation: CSVGGPDRGFTEAFF.

The CDR3: CASSTPQGQRDYGYTF. In DNA form, the CDR3 reads TGTGCCAGCAGTACCCCCCAGGGACAGAGGGACTATGGCTACACCTTC. The chain links TRBV28 to TRBJ1-2, with 7 bases that match TRBD1. Per germline, CDR1 MDHEN and CDR2 SYDVKM. The length of the CDR3 is 16 residues. The V and J ends lost 5 bases and 3 bases, in that order; junction bases with no gene match: 12.

The rearrangement joins TRBV7-3 to TRBJ1-1, with a weak D call TRBD1 (5 bases). Germline V gene lookup returns CDR1 SGHTA and CDR2 FQGTGA. The CDR3 totals 14 residues. The germline V and J ends were trimmed by 2 bases and 4 bases, with 11 bases remaining between them. The CDR3 DNA sequence: TGTGCCAGCAGCTTATCTGGAGACAGCACTGAAGCTTTCTTT. It codes for CASSLSGDSTEAFF.

This chain connects TRBV30 to TRBJ2-5; TRBD2 aligns across 7 bases. The germline CDR1 and CDR2 sequences are GTSNPN and SVGIG (reference sequence). The length of the CDR3 is 11 residues. With V trimmed by 1 base and J by 7 bases, 0 bases remained unmatched. DNA for the CDR3: TGTGCCTGGAGTGGGGGGGGGACCCAGTACTTC. This sequence encodes CAWSGGGTQYF.

The chain is built from TRBV6-4 and TRBJ1-5, with a tentative D call TRBD1 (5 bases). V lost 5 bases and J lost 2, with 10 bases in between. Germline values: CDR1 MRHNA, CDR2 SNTAGT. The CDR3 runs to 14 residues. The CDR3 sequence is CASSPDSGNQPQHF. The CDR3 DNA sequence: TGTGCCAGCAGTCCCGACAGCGGCAATCAGCCCCAGCATTTT.

This sequence joins TRBV19 and TRBJ2-3; 9 nucleotides agree with TRBD1. There are 16 residues in the CDR3. V dropped 7 bases and J dropped 2; count of bases not matched to a gene: 10. Per germline, CDR1 LNHDA and CDR2 SQIVND (reference sequence). CDR3: CASTLGQGQITDTQYF. CDR3 in DNA: TGTGCCAGTACACTGGGACAGGGCCAAATCACAGATACGCAGTATTTT.

This clone was seen a handful of times. This chain uses TRBV10-2 with TRBJ1-1, with TRBD1 as a possible D gene (5 bases). Deletions cut 8 bases from V and 5 bases from J, with 15 bases between. Germline V gene sequence: CDR1 WSHSY, CDR2 SAAADI. This CDR3 comprises 13 residues. The CDR3 spells CASGRQKETEAFF. The CDR3 coding sequence is TGCGCCAGCGGGCGACAGAAGGAAACTGAAGCTTTCTTT.